Below are 20 T cell receptor beta chains sequenced from a single sample in a study of vaccination and CD4 T cells after COVID-19. Indicated treatment: approximately 9-day PBMC culture with coronavirus spike peptide pools or control peptides (ViraFEST assay). Cultured CD4+ T cell DNA was sequenced using the Oncomine TCR Beta short-read assay. TCRdb redid the calling of the PCR reads with MiXCR, one entry per CDR3 protein. The sample lists about 12,000 distinct CDR3 sequences, about 50% occurring once. The antigens for these receptors are not known. Material: CD4+ T cells from blood, cultured in vitro. All receptors come from a human donor who had recovered from COVID-19.

This clonotype came up a few times. The chain recombines TRBV2 with TRBJ2-5; 9 positions match TRBD2. The CDR3 runs to 16 residues. Trimming took 11 bases from V and 0 from J; bases not matched to a gene: 13. Germline-derived CDR1 and CDR2 are SNHLY and FYNNEI. CDR3 in amino acids: CAARASGAWYQETQYF. The CDR3 region has the DNA TGTGCCGCCAGGGCTAGCGGGGCTTGGTACCAAGAGACCCAGTACTTC. The complete variable domain, with remaining parts taken from reference TRBV2 and TRBJ2-5, reads EPEVTQTPSHQVTQMGQEVILRCVPISNHLYFYWYRQILGQKVEFLVSFYNNEISEKSEIFDDQFSVERPDGSNFTLKIRSTKLEDSAMYFCAARASGAWYQETQYFGPGTRLLVL.

This clonotype appeared a few times. The chain recombines TRBV12-3 or TRBV12-4 with TRBJ2-7; 13 bases fit TRBD2. The V segment lost 3 bases and the J segment 3 bases; nucleotides outside the gene matches: 5. The CDR3 totals 16 residues. The CDR3 DNA sequence: TGTGCCAGCAGTTTGGCAGGGACTAGCGGGAACTACGAGCAGTACTTC. Its protein is CASSLAGTSGNYEQYF.

The chain recombines TRBV6-2 or TRBV6-3 with TRBJ2-3; 10 bases line up with TRBD2. The CDR3 is made up of 18 amino acids. V shed 2 bases, J shed 4 bases, and the junction held 12 bases outside the gene matches. CDR1 MNHEY and CDR2 SVGEGT come from the germline V gene. The CDR3 nucleotides read TGTGCCAGCAGTTACGAGGCTAGCGGGAGTATGGTCGCAGATACGCAGTATTTT. Residues: CASSYEASGSMVADTQYF.

V and J are TRBV27 and TRBJ2-1; 10 bases fit TRBD2. From germline, CDR1 is MNHEY and CDR2 SMNVEV (reference sequence). This CDR3 spans 13 amino acids. Trimming removed 6 bases from V and 10 bases from J; junction bases left unmatched: 6. The CDR3 here is CASRSSGRVEQFF. The CDR3, as DNA: TGTGCCAGCAGATCTAGCGGGAGAGTAGAGCAGTTCTTC.

This clonotype was detected a few times. This sequence joins TRBV24-1 and TRBJ2-7; 7 bases are shared with TRBD2. J lost 2 bases, V lost 4 bases, and 7 bases had no gene match. Germline CDR1 and CDR2: KGHDR and SFDVKD. The CDR3 totals 15 residues. The CDR3, as DNA: TGTGCCACCAGTGACCGCAGCGGGGACCCCTACGAGCAGTACTTC. The encoded protein is CATSDRSGDPYEQYF.

The genes are TRBV12-3 or TRBV12-4 and TRBJ1-5, with 7 positions matching TRBD1. J gave up 7 bases and V 4 bases, and 10 bases lay outside the gene matches. The CDR3 consists of 15 residues. CDR3 nucleotides: TGTGCCAGCAGTTCTTCTCTACAAGGGGGCCAGCCCCAGCATTTT. Its translation: CASSSSLQGGQPQHF.

This chain links TRBV6-4 with TRBJ2-3; TRBD1 agrees at 7 bases. The CDR3 is 14 residues long. Germline V gene data show CDR1 as MRHNA and CDR2 as SNTAGT. J gave up 4 bases and V 0 bases, and 1 base lay outside the gene matches. CDR3 protein: CASSDSTGPDTQYF. In DNA, the CDR3 is TGTGCCAGCAGTGACTCGACAGGGCCAGATACGCAGTATTTT.

The chain has TRBV20-1 and TRBJ2-5, with D tentatively TRBD1 (6 bases). Looked up from germline, CDR1 is DFQATT and CDR2 is SNEGSKA (reference sequence). V was trimmed by 2 bases and J by 6 bases, leaving 13 bases between them. This CDR3 has 13 amino acids. In DNA, the CDR3 is TGCAGTGCTAGACAGGGGCCGGGGCAGACCCAGTACTTC. This encodes CSARQGPGQTQYF.

This clonotype turned up a few times. The J gene is TRBJ2-6, the V gene TRBV6-5; 7 nucleotides line up with TRBD1. The CDR3 spans 15 residues. The V and J ends lost 4 bases and 1 base, in that order; junction bases with no gene match: 1. Germline CDR1 is MNHEY and CDR2 is SVGAGI. CDR3 amino acids: CASSSGGSGANVLTF. CDR3 DNA sequence: TGTGCCAGCAGTTCAGGGGGTTCTGGGGCCAACGTCCTGACTTTC.

V usage is TRBV6-1 and J usage is TRBJ2-3; 11 nucleotides match TRBD1. Germline CDR1 and CDR2: MNHNS and SASEGT. The CDR3 spans 14 residues. Trimming took 3 bases from V and 4 from J; bases not matched to a gene: 0. The CDR3 DNA sequence: TGTGCCAGCAGTGAGGGACAGGGGGCAGATACGCAGTATTTT. Protein: CASSEGQGADTQYF.

CDR3 protein: CASSSAVRGSSYEQYF. In DNA, the CDR3 is TGTGCCAGCAGCTCCGCGGTGCGAGGGAGCTCCTACGAGCAGTACTTC. The chain uses TRBV7-8 and TRBJ2-7, with a weak D call TRBD2 (5 bases). Germline V CDR1 and CDR2: SGHVS, FQNEAQ. V was cut by 4 bases and J by 0 bases, with 16 bases left in between. The CDR3 has 16 amino acids. The full variable domain, in which reference TRBV7-8 and TRBJ2-7 provide the parts outside the CDR3, is GAGVSQSPRYKVAKRGQDVALRCDPISGHVSLFWYQQALGQGPEFLTYFQNEAQLDKSGLPSDRFFAERPEGSVSTLKIQRTQQEDSAVYLCASSSAVRGSSYEQYFGPGTRLTVT.

This clonotype was counted between two and nine times. CDR3 DNA sequence: TGTGCCAGCAGCCTAGGGACAGGGGTCCCCTACGAGCAGTACTTC. Translation gives CASSLGTGVPYEQYF. V is TRBV7-8 and J is TRBJ2-7; 10 nucleotides agree with TRBD1. From germline, CDR1 is SGHVS and CDR2 FQNEAQ. V trimming: 5 bases; J trimming: 2 bases; junction bases outside the gene matches: 6. The CDR3 covers 15 residues.

The chain employs TRBV6-1 and TRBJ1-5; 7 bases agree with TRBD1. V lost 5 bases to trimming and J lost 2 bases; unmatched junction nucleotides: 6. This CDR3 is built from 15 residues. Germline CDR1 MNHNS, CDR2 SASEGT. The CDR3 protein is CASSQQGSGNQPQHF. The CDR3, as DNA: TGTGCCAGCAGTCAACAGGGGAGCGGCAATCAGCCCCAGCATTTT.

Details on this clonotype: Likely a read error: the CDR3 ends without its conserved phenylalanine or tryptophan. The chain joins TRBV6-1 to TRBJ1-5; a possible D gene is TRBD1 (6 bases). V was cut by 7 bases and J by 6 bases, with 10 bases left in between. The CDR3 covers 12 residues. CDR1 and CDR2 (germline): MNHNS, SASEGT. The CDR3 coding sequence is TGTGCCAGCAAGGGAGGGGGTCAGCCCCAGCATTCT. Translated, it gives CASKGGGQPQHS.

The chain uses TRBV21-1 and TRBJ2-7; TRBD2, the table's D call, lacks a check against the DNA. TRBV21-1 is shown as a pseudogene. The CDR3 runs 16 residues. As DNA, the CDR3 is TGTGCCAGCAGCAAAGTTGGGCGGGCCGCAGGGCGCGAGCAGTACTTC. Protein: CASSKVGRAAGREQYF.

The genes are TRBV20-1 and TRBJ2-1, with 13 nucleotides matching TRBD2. The germline V gene has CDR1 DFQATT and CDR2 SNEGSKA (reference sequence). The length of the CDR3 is 15 residues. V gave up 5 bases and J gave up 4 bases; unmatched junction bases: 5. This chain's CDR3 is CSAAGTSGKYNEQFF. CDR3 sequence (DNA): TGCAGTGCTGCCGGGACTAGCGGGAAGTACAATGAGCAGTTCTTC.

This chain links TRBV27 with TRBJ2-3, with a tentative D call TRBD2 (7 bases). Trimming removed 5 bases at V and 0 bases at J, with 12 bases between. Germline CDR1 is MNHEY and CDR2 is SMNVEV (reference sequence). The CDR3 covers 15 residues. The CDR3 region is CASSGGRGSTDTQYF. In nucleotides, the CDR3 is TGTGCCAGCAGTGGTGGGAGGGGGAGCACAGATACGCAGTATTTT.

CDR3 in amino acids: CSARVPTGQNLYF. The CDR3 DNA reads TGCAGTGCTAGAGTTCCTACGGGACAGAATTTATATTTT. This chain links TRBV20-1 with TRBJ2-3, with 7 positions matching TRBD1. V was clipped by 1 base and J by 15 bases; unmatched bases: 13. CDR1 DFQATT and CDR2 SNEGSKA come from the germline V gene (reference sequence). The CDR3 extends over 13 amino acids.

The V and J genes are TRBV30 and TRBJ2-5; no clear D gene. V lost 2 bases and J 4 bases, leaving 5 bases between the germline ends. CDR3 length: 11 amino acids. CDR1 is GTSNPN and CDR2 is SVGIG in the germline V gene (reference sequence). CDR3 residues: CAWSYRETQYF. The CDR3 DNA reads TGTGCCTGGAGTTATCGAGAGACCCAGTACTTC.

V gene TRBV30 combines with J gene TRBJ1-5, with D possibly matching TRBD1 (6 bases). The germline V and J ends were trimmed by 5 bases and 4 bases, with 21 bases remaining between them. This CDR3 has 16 amino acids. Looked up from germline, CDR1 is GTSNPN and CDR2 is SVGIG (reference sequence). The CDR3 DNA sequence: TGTGCCTGGTCCCCTTCGGCGGGGGCGCGGAATCAGCCCCAGCATTTT. This sequence encodes CAWSPSAGARNQPQHF.